The 27 T cell receptor beta chains in this list originate from one sample, sequenced in a study of T cells in women clearing cervical HPV infection. Here immunoSEQ multiplex PCR was the method, and the copy in TCRdb shows in-frame clones only, minus some. The sample's table shows around 18,000 clones. Sequenced sample: blood buffy coat. The receptors stem from a woman aged 18 to 75 with a cervical HPV16 infection that either progressed to CIN3+ or cleared (not recorded which).

Concerning this clone itself: The CDR3 end falls 3 residues outside the read, so it is completed with the germline J gene. Additional DNA sequences in this sample encode the identical CDR3. The chain couples TRBV2 to TRBJ1-3, with D perhaps TRBD1 (5 bases). Germline V CDR1 and CDR2: SNHLY, FYNNEI. This CDR3 is 13 amino acids long. Partial CDR3 DNA: TGTGCCAGCAGGGGGGAAGCGGGAGGAGTG. Its translation: CASRGEAGGV. The whole CDR3 region reads CASRGEAGGVIYF.

A remark on this clone: The CDR3 end is not reached by the read, which stops 3 residues before it; the germline J gene fills it in. V and J are TRBV2 and TRBJ1-6, with no clear D. Germline loops: CDR1 SNHLY, CDR2 FYNNEI. There are 12 residues in the CDR3. V gave up 5 bases and J gave up 4 bases, with 3 bases separating them. The CDR3 sequence: CASSPYNSPLHF. The sequenced part of the CDR3 DNA is TGTGCCAGCAGTCCTTATAATTCACCC.

To note about this clone: The CDR3 extends 3 residues past the end of the read, so its final part is completed from the germline J gene. This chain links TRBV19 with TRBJ2-7; tentatively, D is TRBD2 (7 bases). This CDR3 has 13 amino acids. Trimming removed 7 bases at V and 3 bases at J, with 13 bases between. From germline, CDR1 is LNHDA and CDR2 SQIVND (reference sequence). The sequenced part of the CDR3 DNA is TGTGCCAGTACTGGGGGGGCTTACTACGAG. This encodes CASTGGAYYE. The entire CDR3 sequence reads CASTGGAYYEQYF.

Concerning this clone itself: The read comes to an end 3 residues before the CDR3 does, leaving the germline J gene to fill in the end. This chain uses TRBV11-3 with TRBJ2-1, with no clear D. The CDR3 loop spans 14 amino acids. Trimming removed 5 bases at V and 3 bases at J, with 11 bases between. CDR1 is SGHNT, CDR2 YENEEA, per germline. This chain's CDR3 is CASSLNRHYNEQFF. The covered CDR3 bases are TGTGCCAGCAGCCTAAATCGACACTACAATGAG.

Note on this clone: The read ends 3 residues early relative to the CDR3; the germline J gene fills the gap. This rearrangement joins TRBV7-9 to TRBJ2-4; TRBD1 aligns across 12 bases. Germline CDR1 reads SEHNR; CDR2 reads FQNEAQ (reference sequence). The CDR3 has 13 amino acids. CDR3 loop: CASSLGQGAGQYF. CDR3 bases read: TGTGCCAGCAGCTTGGGACAGGGGGCAGGT.

Turning to this clone: The read ends 3 residues shy of where the CDR3 ends; the end is completed using the germline J gene. J is TRBJ2-1 and V is TRBV19, with 8 bases that match TRBD2. Unmatched junction bases numbered 12, after V lost 6 bases and J lost 8 bases. Germline values: CDR1 LNHDA, CDR2 SQIVND (reference sequence). This CDR3 region has 15 residues. CDR3 in amino acids: CASRAGVSGFDEQFF. The sequenced part of the CDR3 DNA is TGTGCCAGTAGAGCGGGAGTATCGGGGTTCGATGAG.

For this clone: Germline and junction disagree at one end, which may indicate a read error. The sequenced fragment ends 3 residues before the CDR3 boundary, so the rest is inferred from the germline J gene. The rearrangement uses TRBV4-2 and TRBJ2-7, with a possible D match to TRBD1 (6 bases). CDR1 LGHNA and CDR2 YNFKEQ come from the germline V gene. CDR3 size: 13 residues. This chain's CDR3 is CASSPSGEDEQYF. The CDR3 bases that were read are TGCGCCAGCAGCCCATCAGGGGAAGACGAG.

Note on this clone: The CDR3 goes on 3 residues after the read ends, and that part is filled in from the germline J gene. The chain joins TRBV4-2 to TRBJ2-7, with TRBD1 matching 9 bases. V gave up 0 bases and J gave up 5 bases; unmatched junction bases: 5. The CDR3 covers 15 residues. The V gene's germline CDR1 is LGHNA and CDR2 YNFKEQ. CDR3 in amino acids: CASSQETGGSNEQYF. Incomplete CDR3 DNA: TGTGCCAGCAGCCAAGAAACAGGGGGCTCTAACGAG.

In the case of this clone: The read stops 3 residues short of the end of the CDR3; the missing end is completed from the germline J gene. The chain carries TRBV20-1 and TRBJ1-2; weak D call: TRBD1 (5 bases). Looked up from germline, CDR1 is DFQATT and CDR2 is SNEGSKA (reference sequence). The germline V and J ends were trimmed by 8 bases and 4 bases, with 17 bases remaining between them. This CDR3 region has 13 residues. CDR3 DNA, as far as it was read: TGCAGTTCAAAACCGACAGCCTCCTATGGC. It specifies CSSKPTASYG. The entire CDR3 protein reads CSSKPTASYGYTF.

This clone is deemed medium-sized by its frequency. The read terminates 3 residues ahead of where the CDR3 ends, so the germline J gene completes it. V and J are TRBV18 and TRBJ2-3, with D possibly being TRBD2 (6 bases). The CDR3 spans 13 residues. Trimming cost V 10 bases and J 0 bases, with 11 bases left between them. CDR1 and CDR2 (germline): KGHSH, LQKENI. The CDR3 bases that were read are TGTGCCACCGGGGGTCCGAGCACAGATACG. Its translation is CATGGPSTDT. The entire CDR3 sequence reads CATGGPSTDTQYF.

In regard to this clone: The missing CDR3 end, 3 residues past where the read stops, is filled in from the germline J gene. The gene calls are TRBV19 and TRBJ2-3; 13 nucleotides match TRBD2. The CDR3 sequence is 15 residues long. V shed 6 bases, J shed 1 base, and the junction held 1 base outside the gene matches. Germline CDR1 is LNHDA and CDR2 is SQIVND (reference sequence). The sequenced CDR3 bases are TGTGCCAGTAGGGGACTAGCGGGACGCACAGATACG. Translating gives CASRGLAGRTDT. The whole CDR3 protein reads CASRGLAGRTDTQYF.

For this clone: The read terminates 3 residues before the CDR3 end, so the remaining end is supplied by the germline J gene. The chain links TRBV7-2 to TRBJ2-5; possible D gene TRBD2, 6 bases. Germline-derived CDR1 and CDR2 are SGHTA and FQGNSA. This CDR3 has 14 residues. V was pared by 0 bases and J by 6 bases, with 11 bases between. The part of the CDR3 DNA that was read is TGTGCCAGCAGCTTAGCCGGGGGTGGGAAGACC. This encodes CASSLAGGGKT. The CDR3 as a whole reads CASSLAGGGKTQYF.

Of note for this clone: The read is 3 residues too short to cover the CDR3 end, so that end is filled in from the germline J gene. This rearrangement joins TRBV20-1 to TRBJ1-2; TRBD1 is a possible D gene (6 bases). This CDR3 spans 11 amino acids. V was shortened by 5 bases and J by 7 bases, with 11 bases between the two germline ends. Germline loops: CDR1 DFQATT, CDR2 SNEGSKA (reference sequence). The CDR3 region is CSAPGDGGYTF. The DNA read from the CDR3 is TGCAGTGCTCCAGGGGACGGTGGC.

Comments on this clone: The read stops 3 residues short of the end of the CDR3; the missing end is completed from the germline J gene. J is TRBJ2-1 and V is TRBV5-4, with 9 bases matching TRBD2. Per the germline V gene, CDR1 is SGHNT and CDR2 is YYREEE (reference sequence). Losses at the gene ends were 5 bases for V and 4 bases for J; bases not matched to a gene: 7. The CDR3 sequence is 15 residues long. CDR3 DNA (partial): TGTGCCAGCAGTTGGCGGGGGGGCATGTACAATGAG. This sequence encodes CASSWRGGMYNE. The CDR3 in full is CASSWRGGMYNEQFF.

About this clone itself: Read data end 3 residues before the CDR3 end; the end is taken from the germline J gene. This sequence joins TRBV5-4 and TRBJ2-7, with a possible D match to TRBD1 (5 bases). CDR3 length equals 12 residues. CDR1 is SGHNT, CDR2 YYREEE, per germline (reference sequence). V dropped 3 bases and J dropped 3 bases, with 7 bases sitting between them. CDR3 DNA, as far as it was read: TGTGCCAGCAGCTCCGACAGCTACGAG. This gives the protein CASSSDSYE. The full CDR3 reads CASSSDSYEQYF.

Details on this clone: With the read ending 3 residues before the CDR3 end, the germline J gene is used to fill in that end. The chain carries TRBV6-1 and TRBJ1-5; D gene unclear. The germline V gene encodes CDR1 MNHNS and CDR2 SASEGT. V lost 0 bases and J lost 6, with 9 bases in between. The CDR3 runs to 14 residues. This CDR3 reads CASSEARGGQPQHF. CDR3 bases read: TGTGCCAGCAGTGAAGCTCGGGGAGGTCAGCCC.

As for this clone: The sequence runs out 3 residues before the end of the CDR3; the remainder is reconstructed from the germline J gene. This chain joins TRBV18 and TRBJ2-7; 8 bases agree with TRBD1. J was trimmed by 2 bases and V by 2 bases; bases with no gene match: 14. This CDR3 comprises 18 residues. Germline loops: CDR1 KGHSH, CDR2 LQKENI. The CDR3 DNA, read in part, is TGTGCCAGCTCACCATTTCGTGTCGACAGGGGAAATCCCTACGAG. Translated, it gives CASSPFRVDRGNPYE. The whole CDR3 reads CASSPFRVDRGNPYEQYF.

Remarks on this clone: The read terminates 3 residues before the CDR3 end, so the remaining end is supplied by the germline J gene. The V call is TRBV29-1, the J call TRBJ2-7; 9 nucleotides match TRBD1. The CDR3 has 13 residues. From germline, CDR1 is SQVTM and CDR2 ANQGSEA. J lost 4 bases, V lost 4 bases, and 5 bases had no gene match. The CDR3 is CSVAGQGGYEQYF. The part of the CDR3 DNA that was read is TGCAGCGTTGCGGGACAGGGAGGGTACGAG.

On this clone: Read coverage stops 3 residues before the CDR3 terminus; the germline J gene supplies the remainder. The genes are TRBV30 and TRBJ1-1, with unresolved D. The CDR3 is 11 residues long. Germline V gives CDR1 GTSNPN, CDR2 SVGIG (reference sequence). The CDR3 bases that were read are TGTGCCTGGAGATCTTTTAAAGAA. Protein: CAWRSFKE. The entire CDR3 sequence reads CAWRSFKEAFF.

Turning to this clone: The DNA ends 3 residues before the CDR3 does, and the rest of the CDR3 is filled in from the germline J gene. The rearrangement joins TRBV6-2 or TRBV6-3 to TRBJ2-3, with 13 bases identical to TRBD2. In germline, CDR1 is MNHEY, CDR2 SVGEGT. The length of the CDR3 is 14 residues. The part of the CDR3 DNA that was read is TGTGCCAGCAATTTACTAGCGGGAGGGGAGACG. It translates to CASNLLAGGET. The full CDR3 reads CASNLLAGGETQYF.

Worth noting for this clone: The read finishes 3 residues shy of the CDR3 end, and the germline J gene is used to complete it. The chain joins TRBV29-1 to TRBJ2-1; D perhaps matches TRBD2 (5 bases). Per germline, CDR1 SQVTM and CDR2 ANQGSEA. The V end lost 1 base, the J end lost 9 bases, and 13 bases lay between the germline ends. The CDR3 covers 13 residues. The CDR3 sequence: CSVEVRLAPEQFF. Partial CDR3 DNA: TGCAGCGTTGAAGTGCGCCTAGCACCTGAG.

Worth noting for this clone: Sequencing ends 3 residues short of the CDR3 end; the germline J gene provides the rest. The chain couples TRBV11-2 to TRBJ2-5; D is possibly TRBD2 (6 bases). CDR1 and CDR2 (germline): SGHAT, FQNNGV. Trimming shortened V by 1 base and J by 3 bases, and 9 bases separated the two germline ends. The CDR3 has 14 amino acids. CDR3 DNA (partial): TGTGCCAGCAGCTTAGGGGCGGGGAAAGAGACC. The encoded protein is CASSLGAGKET. The whole CDR3 sequence reads CASSLGAGKETQYF.

Details on this clone: The read ends 3 residues before the CDR3 terminus; that terminus is restored from the germline J gene. This rearrangement joins TRBV19 to TRBJ1-3; 10 bases fit TRBD1. This CDR3 region has 14 residues. With V trimmed by 8 bases and J by 1 base, 2 bases remained unmatched. The germline gives CDR1 LNHDA, CDR2 SQIVND (reference sequence). CDR3: CASGQGESGNTIYF. CDR3 DNA, as far as it was read: TGTGCCAGTGGACAGGGGGAGTCTGGAAACACC.

In regard to this clone: Coverage ceases 3 residues before the CDR3 finishes, and the germline J gene fills in the end. The chain employs TRBV20-1 and TRBJ2-1, with TRBD2 matching 10 bases. V trimming: 1 base; J trimming: 6 bases; junction bases outside the gene matches: 3. This CDR3 has 14 amino acids. Germline V CDR1 and CDR2: DFQATT, SNEGSKA (reference sequence). The sequenced CDR3 bases are TGCAGTGCTAGAGTGGCTAGCGGGAGCAATGAG. This sequence encodes CSARVASGSNE. The full CDR3 sequence reads CSARVASGSNEQFF.

For this clone: The read falls 3 residues short of the CDR3 end, and the missing part is taken from the germline J gene. The chain links TRBV7-2 to TRBJ1-2, with 10 bases fitting TRBD1. Trimming took 3 bases from V and 7 from J; bases not matched to a gene: 8. CDR3 length: 15 amino acids. Germline V gene sequence: CDR1 SGHTA, CDR2 FQGNSA. CDR3 bases read: TGTGCCAGCAGCTTGGGTCGACAGGGGGCTCGTGGC. Translating it yields CASSLGRQGARG. The whole CDR3 region reads CASSLGRQGARGYTF.

Notes on this clone: The sequenced fragment ends 3 residues before the CDR3 boundary, so the rest is inferred from the germline J gene. V usage is TRBV20-1 and J usage is TRBJ1-5; 8 nucleotides match TRBD1. Trimming at V came to 0 bases and at J to 8 bases, leaving 9 bases not matched to a gene. The germline V gene encodes CDR1 DFQATT and CDR2 SNEGSKA (reference sequence). This CDR3 spans 15 amino acids. CDR3 sequence reads: CSARDRDRPMEPQHF. The part of the CDR3 DNA that was read is TGCAGTGCTAGAGACCGGGACAGGCCTATGGAGCCC.

Worth noting for this clone: The read comes to an end 3 residues before the CDR3 does, leaving the germline J gene to fill in the end. The V gene is TRBV14, the J gene TRBJ2-5; 11 bases fit TRBD1. Unmatched junction bases numbered 7, after V lost 0 bases and J lost 7 bases. Per germline, CDR1 SGHDN and CDR2 FVKESK. The CDR3 runs to 16 residues. The sequenced part of the CDR3 DNA is TGTGCCAGCAGCCAAGAGTGGACAGGGGGCTTGGGGACC. It translates to CASSQEWTGGLGT. The whole CDR3 is CASSQEWTGGLGTQYF.